Shown below are 32 T cell receptor beta chains from a single sample sequenced in a study of T cell repertoires in cytomegalovirus infection. TCRdb reprocessed the reads with MiXCR, giving one entry per CDR3 protein. The sample gives about 450,000 distinct CDR3 sequences, 31% of which show up once; roughly 13% is in the top ten. The sample consisted of PBMCs. Receptors originate from a human donor in good health (CMV status not recorded). Some clones in this sample may be carry-over from other donors' samples.

Concerning this clonotype itself: The germline gene is not matched at one end of the junction; a read error may be the cause. The chain links TRBV4-3 to TRBJ1-1; D not resolved. Germline V gives CDR1 LGHNA, CDR2 YSLEER. The CDR3 contains 13 residues. The CDR3 protein is CASIQVVDTEAFF. CDR3 bases: TGCGCCAGCATCCAAGTTGTGGACACTGAAGCTTTCTTT.

The rearrangement links TRBV6-2 or TRBV6-3 to TRBJ1-1; D is uncertain. The germline V gene encodes CDR1 MNHEY and CDR2 SVGEGT. V was shortened by 2 bases and J by 0 bases, with 7 bases between the two germline ends. There are 14 residues in the CDR3. CDR3 protein: CASSYLQLNTEAFF. DNA for the CDR3: TGTGCCAGCAGTTACCTACAGTTGAACACTGAAGCTTTCTTT.

V and J are TRBV6-5 and TRBJ1-1; D uncertain. V was cut by 3 bases and J by 1 base, with 12 bases left in between. CDR3 length: 15 amino acids. Germline loops: CDR1 MNHEY, CDR2 SVGAGI. CDR3 amino acids: CASSYAPTRNTEAFF. In DNA, the CDR3 is TGTGCCAGCAGTTATGCGCCCACCCGGAACACTGAAGCTTTCTTT.

In regard to this clonotype: This is likely a read error, given that the CDR3 carries no conserved phenylalanine or tryptophan at its end. This chain uses TRBV11-2 with TRBJ2-1, with D unresolved. With 0 bases removed from V and 7 bases from J, the gap between germline ends came to 10 bases. In germline, CDR1 is SGHAT, CDR2 FQNNGV. The CDR3 sequence is 14 residues long. The chain's CDR3 is CASSLEPGQNEQFC. The CDR3 coding sequence is TGTGCCAGCAGCTTAGAACCCGGCCAGAATGAGCAGTTCTGC.

CDR3 loop: CASRHLGRRSYNEQFF. The CDR3 DNA follows: TGTGCCAGCAGACACCTGGGACGGCGCTCCTACAATGAGCAGTTCTTC. This rearrangement joins TRBV6-1 to TRBJ2-1; tentatively, D is TRBD1 or TRBD2 (5 bases each). Germline assignment: CDR1 MNHNS and CDR2 SASEGT. The CDR3 runs to 16 residues. The V and J ends lost 6 bases and 0 bases respectively, with 15 bases between them.

This clonotype came up a few times. The V and J genes are TRBV10-3 and TRBJ2-7, with D possibly TRBD2 on 7 matching bases. The CDR3 is made up of 12 amino acids. Trimming took off 9 bases at V and 4 bases at J, with 13 bases between the two ends. CDR1 is ENHRY and CDR2 is SYGVKD in the germline V gene. CDR3: CAMRGGAYEQYF. The CDR3 coding sequence is TGTGCCATGAGGGGGGGGGCTTACGAGCAGTACTTC.

The chain carries TRBV19 and TRBJ1-5; TRBD1 is a possible D gene (5 bases). Per the germline V gene, CDR1 is LNHDA and CDR2 is SQIVND (reference sequence). The ends were cut back, 4 bases at V and 0 bases at J, with 22 bases in the middle. The CDR3 extends over 19 amino acids. The CDR3: CASSTQPPGTITSNQPQHF. The CDR3 DNA follows: TGTGCCAGTAGTACCCAACCCCCCGGGACCATCACTAGCAATCAGCCCCAGCATTTT.

This clonotype was picked up a small number of times. This sequence joins TRBV27 and TRBJ1-1; D may be TRBD1 (6 bases). CDR3 length equals 14 residues. Trimming stripped 3 bases from V and 4 bases from J, with 12 bases between. Germline V CDR1 and CDR2: MNHEY, SMNVEV (reference sequence). The CDR3: CASSFGLRGTEAFF. The CDR3 DNA reads as TGTGCCAGCAGTTTTGGGCTCAGGGGCACTGAAGCTTTCTTT.

This clonotype was picked up many times. The rearrangement links TRBV7-9 to TRBJ1-2; TRBD1 matches 8 bases. Germline V CDR1 and CDR2: SEHNR, FQNEAQ (reference sequence). V trimming: 5 bases; J trimming: 3 bases; junction bases outside the gene matches: 5. The CDR3 runs 14 residues. The CDR3: CASSAGTGYYGYTF. For the CDR3, the DNA is TGTGCCAGCAGCGCCGGGACAGGATACTATGGCTACACCTTC.

The chain employs TRBV29-1 and TRBJ1-4; D gene uncertain. Germline-derived CDR1 and CDR2 are SQVTM and ANQGSEA. With 2 bases removed from V and 3 bases from J, the gap between germline ends came to 10 bases. The CDR3 sequence is 14 residues long. The CDR3: CSVETGESNEKLFF. In DNA, the CDR3 is TGCAGCGTTGAAACCGGGGAATCTAATGAAAAACTGTTTTTT.

This clonotype has at least ten counts. This chain uses TRBV7-6 with TRBJ2-3, with TRBD2 matching 11 bases. Germline-derived CDR1 and CDR2 are SGHVS and FNYEAQ. The V segment lost 3 bases and the J segment 2 bases; nucleotides outside the gene matches: 4. This CDR3 is 16 amino acids long. CDR3 in DNA: TGTGCCAGCAGCTTCATAGCGGGGGGGCTCACAGATACGCAGTATTTT. Protein product: CASSFIAGGLTDTQYF. Complete variable domain (other parts from reference TRBV7-6 and TRBJ2-3): GAGVSQSPRYKVTKRGQDVALRCDPISGHVSLYWYRQALGQGPEFLTYFNYEAQQDKSGLPNDRFSAERPEGSISTLTIQRTEQRDSAMYRCASSFIAGGLTDTQYFGPGTRLTVL.

V gene TRBV6-2 or TRBV6-3 combines with J gene TRBJ1-1; 7 bases align to TRBD1. CDR1 is MNHEY and CDR2 is SVGEGT in the germline V gene. This CDR3 spans 15 amino acids. V lost 6 bases and J lost 0; bases outside the gene matches: 7. CDR3 amino acids: CASSDMDRMNTEAFF. The CDR3 DNA sequence: TGTGCCAGCAGCGATATGGACAGGATGAACACTGAAGCTTTCTTT.

The chain couples TRBV6-5 to TRBJ1-2; D ambiguous. Germline V gene sequence: CDR1 MNHEY, CDR2 SVGAGI. Trimming shortened V by 3 bases and J by 1 base, and 12 bases separated the two germline ends. This CDR3 comprises 15 residues. The CDR3 protein is CASSYVAGLNYGYTF. The CDR3 nucleotides are TGTGCCAGCAGTTATGTGGCCGGTCTTAACTATGGCTACACCTTC.

This clonotype appeared a few times. This chain connects TRBV6-6 to TRBJ2-4; TRBD2 is a possible D gene (5 bases). V lost 5 bases and J 7 bases, leaving 15 bases between the germline ends. From germline, CDR1 is MNHNY and CDR2 SVGAGI (reference sequence). The CDR3 loop spans 14 amino acids. The CDR3 loop reads CASSPGFTGNIQYF. The DNA of the CDR3 is TGTGCCAGCAGTCCCGGGTTCACGGGGAACATTCAGTACTTC.

This clonotype appeared a few times. The chain joins TRBV7-9 to TRBJ2-7, with 9 nucleotides matching TRBD1. V trimming: 1 base; J trimming: 5 bases; junction bases outside the gene matches: 9. Germline lookup yields CDR1 SEHNR and CDR2 FQNEAQ (reference sequence). This CDR3 has 16 residues. The chain's CDR3 is CASSLGMGDRGDEQYF. The CDR3 bases are TGTGCCAGCAGCTTAGGCATGGGAGACAGGGGGGACGAGCAGTACTTC.

This clonotype was detected only a few times. V usage is TRBV20-1 and J usage is TRBJ2-7, with 7 positions matching TRBD1. The V segment lost 3 bases and the J segment 0 bases; nucleotides outside the gene matches: 5. The CDR3 consists of 14 residues. In germline, CDR1 is DFQATT, CDR2 SNEGSKA (reference sequence). The CDR3 loop reads CSASDRDLSYEQYF. The CDR3 DNA follows: TGCAGTGCTAGTGACAGGGACCTCTCCTACGAGCAGTACTTC.

The chain's CDR3 is CASSIMRSSGSPGTDTQYF. The CDR3 bases are TGTGCCAGTAGTATAATGCGGTCTAGCGGGAGCCCAGGGACAGATACGCAGTATTTT. The chain combines TRBV19 with TRBJ2-3; 10 bases agree with TRBD2. Trimming cost V 2 bases and J 3 bases; bases outside gene matches: 14. This CDR3 region has 19 residues. Germline values: CDR1 LNHDA, CDR2 SQIVND (reference sequence).

V and J are TRBV7-2 and TRBJ1-2; D gene ambiguous. The V end lost 4 bases, the J end lost 8 bases, and 17 bases lay between the germline ends. The CDR3 contains 14 residues. Germline CDR1 reads SGHTA; CDR2 reads FQGNSA. The CDR3 DNA reads as TGTGCCAGCAGCTCAAATATAGGGTTGCGCGGCTACACCTTC. Translating it yields CASSSNIGLRGYTF. Full variable domain (missing parts from reference TRBV7-2 and TRBJ1-2): GAGVSQSPSNKVTEKGKDVELRCDPISGHTALYWYRQSLGQGLEFLIYFQGNSAPDKSGLPSDRFSAERTGGSVSTLTIQRTQQEDSAVYLCASSSNIGLRGYTFGSGTRLTVV.

As for this clonotype: A much larger clone sits a single nucleotide away, making a read error possible. The chain links TRBV12-3 or TRBV12-4 to TRBJ1-1; D possibly corresponds to TRBD1 (5 bases). This CDR3 contains 16 residues. CDR3 nucleotides: TGTGTCAGCAGCCTCTGGGCCGCAGGGCTGAACACTGAAGCTTTCTTT. Translated, it gives CVSSLWAAGLNTEAFF.

This clonotype appeared many times. V gene TRBV7-2 combines with J gene TRBJ2-5, with D perhaps matching TRBD1 (5 bases). Trimming cost V 5 bases and J 5 bases, with 6 bases left between them. The CDR3 loop spans 11 amino acids. Germline V gene lookup returns CDR1 SGHTA and CDR2 FQGNSA. This CDR3 is CASSKGETQYF. CDR3 DNA: TGTGCCAGCAGCAAGGGGGAGACCCAGTACTTC.

This clonotype was seen more than once but under ten times. This sequence joins TRBV20-1 and TRBJ2-3; TRBD2 agrees at 7 bases. The CDR3 is 17 amino acids. The V gene's germline CDR1 is DFQATT and CDR2 SNEGSKA (reference sequence). V lost 0 bases to trimming and J lost 0 bases; unmatched junction nucleotides: 9. This chain's CDR3 is CSARDLRGLLSTDTQYF. In DNA form, the CDR3 reads TGCAGTGCTAGAGATTTGCGGGGACTACTTAGCACAGATACGCAGTATTTT.

The CDR3 DNA is TGTGCCAGCAGCGATCCTGCGATCTCACGAGAAGCTTTCTTT. Protein: CASSDPAISREAFF. The chain has TRBV5-4 and TRBJ1-1; D is unresolved. Germline assignment: CDR1 SGHNT and CDR2 YYREEE (reference sequence). This CDR3 region has 14 residues. Deletions cut 4 bases from V and 8 bases from J, with 18 bases between.

This clonotype appeared many times. The chain uses TRBV7-6 and TRBJ2-1; no clear D. Per germline, CDR1 SGHVS and CDR2 FNYEAQ. The CDR3 extends over 15 amino acids. V was clipped by 1 base and J by 2 bases, with 9 bases between them. CDR3 loop: CASSLVDTTYNEQFF. The DNA for the CDR3 is TGTGCCAGCAGCTTAGTCGACACTACCTACAATGAGCAGTTCTTC.

The sample holds a few counts of this clonotype. The chain recombines TRBV6-5 with TRBJ2-7, with a weak D call TRBD1 (6 bases). CDR3 length: 15 residues. Germline V CDR1 and CDR2: MNHEY, SVGAGI. The V and J ends lost 0 bases and 3 bases respectively, with 12 bases between them. The CDR3 sequence: CASSYSFQGSYEQYF. The CDR3 bases are TGTGCCAGCAGTTACTCTTTCCAGGGGAGCTACGAGCAGTACTTC.

The genes are TRBV4-2 and TRBJ1-2; D gene uncertain. V was shortened by 0 bases and J by 4 bases, with 9 bases between the two germline ends. The CDR3 length is 14 residues. Germline V CDR1 and CDR2: LGHNA, YNFKEQ. CDR3 amino acids: CASSQDLQIYGYTF. The CDR3 DNA reads TGTGCCAGCAGCCAAGATCTACAGATCTATGGCTACACCTTC.

This clonotype showed up many times. The chain recombines TRBV7-2 with TRBJ1-5; D remains unclear. V gave up 3 bases and J gave up 5 bases, with 14 bases separating them. The CDR3 is 15 residues long. Germline CDR1 and CDR2: SGHTA and FQGNSA. DNA for the CDR3: TGTGCCAGCAGCTTCGAGGCCCTAGCCTATCAGCCCCAGCATTTT. Protein product: CASSFEALAYQPQHF.

Comment on this clonotype: This may stem from a read error, because a much larger clone lies one nucleotide away. V is TRBV7-3 and J is TRBJ1-6; weak D call: TRBD1 (5 bases). The CDR3 is made up of 14 amino acids. V dropped 9 bases and J dropped 6 bases, with 15 bases sitting between them. CDR1 SGHTA and CDR2 FQGTGA come from the germline V gene. DNA for the CDR3: TGTGCCAGTAGGGCCAGGGATGGTAATTCACCCCTCCACTTT. It codes for CASRARDGNSPLHF.

This clonotype was found a few times. The genes are TRBV12-3 or TRBV12-4 and TRBJ1-2; no definite D call. The CDR3 is 14 residues long. Trimming took 3 bases from V and 8 from J, leaving 16 bases between them. In DNA form, the CDR3 reads TGTGCCAGCAGTTTTGGTCCCGGATACGAAGGCTACACCTTC. Residues: CASSFGPGYEGYTF.

This chain connects TRBV10-3 to TRBJ2-7; TRBD1 matches 7 bases. Germline CDR1 and CDR2: ENHRY and SYGVKD. The CDR3 totals 15 residues. Trimming took 6 bases from V and 1 from J; bases not matched to a gene: 9. The CDR3 DNA reads as TGTGCCATCAGCCGAACCGAGACAGGGTCCTACGAGCAGTACTTC. This codes for CAISRTETGSYEQYF.

As regards this clonotype: One base away lies a much larger clone, so this may be a sequencing read error. The V gene is TRBV6-2 or TRBV6-3, the J gene TRBJ2-7; a weak D match, TRBD2 (6 bases). Germline CDR1 reads MNHEY; CDR2 reads SVGEGT. This CDR3 region has 13 residues. This CDR3 reads CDSKPGLSYEQYF. CDR3 nucleotide sequence: TGTGACAGCAAACCCGGACTATCCTACGAGCAGTACTTC.

This chain links TRBV7-9 with TRBJ2-1, with D perhaps TRBD1 (6 bases). The germline CDR1 and CDR2 sequences are SEHNR and FQNEAQ (reference sequence). The CDR3 runs to 15 residues. The V gene lost 4 bases and the J gene lost 3 bases, with 13 bases spanning the gap. CDR3 residues: CASSSRDILYNEQFF. CDR3 coding DNA: TGTGCCAGCAGCTCTAGGGACATACTCTACAATGAGCAGTTCTTC. The variable domain in full, with the rest retrieved from reference TRBV7-9 and TRBJ2-1, is DTGVSQNPRHKITKRGQNVTFRCDPISEHNRLYWYRQTLGQGPEFLTYFQNEAQLEKSRLLSDRFSAERPKGSFSTLEIQRTEQGDSAMYLCASSSRDILYNEQFFGPGTRLTVL.

As concerns this clonotype: A single base separates this from a much larger clone, so it may be a read error. The J gene is TRBJ1-2, the V gene TRBV27; 11 nucleotides align to TRBD1. CDR1 is MNHEY, CDR2 SMNVEV, per germline (reference sequence). After removal of 4 bases from V and 9 bases from J, the junction contained 4 bases not matched to a gene. CDR3 length: 13 amino acids. Written as DNA, the CDR3 is TGTGCCAGCAGTTCAGGGACAGGGGGTTGCTACACCTTC. Protein product: CASSSGTGGCYTF.